Following are 23 T cell receptor beta chains from one sample sequenced in a study of identical twins. TCRdb reprocessed the 5' RACE reads with MiXCR, giving one entry per CDR3 protein. The table shows approximately 530,000 distinct CDR3 sequences, with about a fifth occurring only once. These sequences were also reported in another study, on yellow fever vaccine responses in identical twins.

Sequencing was done on a sample of CD4+ T cells sorted from blood. All receptors derive from a woman aged 18 to 35 in good health.

There are a few counts of this clonotype. V and J are TRBV7-8 and TRBJ1-1; a possible D gene is TRBD1 (5 bases). V was pared by 2 bases and J by 1 base, with 11 bases between. This CDR3 is 15 amino acids long. In germline, CDR1 is SGHVS, CDR2 FQNEAQ. CDR3 sequence: CASSLSSTGNTEAFF. CDR3 DNA: TGTGCCAGCAGCTTATCTTCTACAGGGAACACTGAAGCTTTCTTT.

This clonotype was observed a handful of times. V usage is TRBV28 and J usage is TRBJ2-3; unclear D gene. This CDR3 comprises 14 residues. Germline V gene data show CDR1 as MDHEN and CDR2 as SYDVKM. The DNA of the CDR3 is TGTGCATCGCTCGAGAGCAGATCCACAGATACGCAGTATTTT. This encodes CASLESRSTDTQYF.

This CDR3 reads CASSFERESDTQYF. DNA of the CDR3: TGTGCCAGCAGTTTCGAGCGGGAGTCAGATACGCAGTATTTT. The chain joins TRBV12-3 or TRBV12-4 to TRBJ2-3, with 8 bases fitting TRBD2. The CDR3 extends over 14 amino acids. Trimming removed 3 bases from V and 4 bases from J; junction bases left unmatched: 3.

This clonotype has more than one count but fewer than ten. This sequence joins TRBV20-1 and TRBJ2-1; 7 positions agree with TRBD1. J gave up 4 bases and V 1 base, and 13 bases lay outside the gene matches. The germline CDR1 and CDR2 sequences are DFQATT and SNEGSKA (reference sequence). This CDR3 comprises 17 residues. This chain's CDR3 is CSARATTEGQSYNEQFF. The CDR3 bases are TGCAGTGCTAGAGCAACCACTGAGGGACAGTCATACAATGAGCAGTTCTTC.

The V call is TRBV28, the J call TRBJ1-1, with TRBD1 identical over 9 bases. The CDR3 consists of 16 residues. Trimming cost V 2 bases and J 3 bases; bases outside gene matches: 7. Per germline, CDR1 MDHEN and CDR2 SYDVKM. CDR3 coding DNA: TGTGCCAGCAGTTTAAGTCTCGGGACAGGGCACACTGAAGCTTTCTTT. Translated, it gives CASSLSLGTGHTEAFF.

Only a few counts were recorded for this clonotype. CDR3 bases: TGTGCCAGCAGTTCAAGGACTAGCCAAGACACCGGGGAGCTGTTTTTT. Protein: CASSSRTSQDTGELFF. The V call is TRBV7-9, the J call TRBJ2-2, with 8 bases aligning to TRBD2. This CDR3 is built from 16 residues. The V gene's germline CDR1 is SEHNR and CDR2 FQNEAQ (reference sequence). J was trimmed by 3 bases and V by 6 bases; bases with no gene match: 9.

For the CDR3, the DNA is TGTGCCAGCAGTTCTTCTTCCAAGGGGAAAGGCTATGGCTACACCTTC. It translates to CASSSSSKGKGYGYTF. The gene calls are TRBV27 and TRBJ1-2; D perhaps matches TRBD1 (5 bases). The CDR3 is made up of 16 amino acids. Trimming took 4 bases from V and 4 from J, leaving 19 bases between them. Germline CDR1 reads MNHEY; CDR2 reads SMNVEV (reference sequence).

This clonotype was seen only a few times. The chain links TRBV6-5 to TRBJ2-1; 11 positions match TRBD2. Germline lookup yields CDR1 MNHEY and CDR2 SVGAGI. This CDR3 has 16 residues. J gave up 6 bases and V 6 bases, and 10 bases lay outside the gene matches. The CDR3 nucleotides are TGTGCCAGCAGCTATAGAACTAGCGGGAGTAGCAATGAGCAGTTCTTC. It codes for CASSYRTSGSSNEQFF.

The V call is TRBV10-3, the J call TRBJ2-1; a weak D match, TRBD2 (6 bases). The V gene's germline CDR1 is ENHRY and CDR2 SYGVKD. The CDR3 sequence is 12 residues long. Trimming removed 3 bases at V and 10 bases at J, with 10 bases between. CDR3 loop: CAISDGGLEQFF. For the CDR3, the DNA is TGTGCCATCAGTGACGGAGGGCTCGAGCAGTTCTTC.

This clonotype has more than one count but fewer than ten. The J gene is TRBJ2-5, the V gene TRBV7-9; D gene unclear. Trimming removed 1 base from V and 3 bases from J, with 12 bases in between. Per germline, CDR1 SEHNR and CDR2 FQNEAQ (reference sequence). CDR3 length: 15 amino acids. CDR3 sequence: CASSLGQAQKETQYF. CDR3 nucleotide sequence: TGTGCCAGCAGCTTAGGTCAGGCGCAAAAAGAGACCCAGTACTTC.

The V call is TRBV7-9, the J call TRBJ2-3; the match to TRBD2 covers 9 bases. The CDR3 has 17 residues. The germline V gene encodes CDR1 SEHNR and CDR2 FQNEAQ (reference sequence). The J segment lost 2 bases and the V segment lost 1 base, leaving 7 bases of the junction unmatched. The DNA for the CDR3 is TGTGCCAGCAGCTTAGGAAGTCTAGCGGGGTTCACAGATACGCAGTATTTT. Its protein is CASSLGSLAGFTDTQYF.

The J gene is TRBJ2-2, the V gene TRBV3-1, with 7 bases matching TRBD2. The V and J ends lost 4 bases and 4 bases, in that order; junction bases with no gene match: 6. This CDR3 has 15 amino acids. Per the germline V gene, CDR1 is LGHDT and CDR2 is YNNKEL (reference sequence). The CDR3 DNA sequence: TGTGCCAGCAGCCCTCAGGGACTATTCACCGGGGAGCTGTTTTTT. Its protein product is CASSPQGLFTGELFF.

This clonotype was seen a handful of times. The chain has TRBV12-3 or TRBV12-4 and TRBJ1-4, with 7 bases matching TRBD1. Trimming at V came to 4 bases and at J to 4 bases, leaving 6 bases not matched to a gene. CDR3 length: 15 amino acids. The DNA for the CDR3 is TGTGCCAGCAGTTCCCGACAGGGTCTTAATGAAAAACTGTTTTTT. Translated: CASSSRQGLNEKLFF.

This clonotype has a handful of counts. The chain joins TRBV15 to TRBJ2-1; D gene unclear. Germline assignment: CDR1 LNHNV and CDR2 YYDKDF (reference sequence). V lost 5 bases, J lost 0 bases, and 20 bases lay in between. The CDR3 spans 18 residues. Here the CDR3 reads CATSAPKLRPSSYNEQFF. For the CDR3, the DNA is TGTGCCACCAGCGCTCCCAAGCTGAGACCTAGCTCCTACAATGAGCAGTTCTTC.

This chain connects TRBV11-2 to TRBJ2-1, with 11 bases aligning to TRBD2. Germline CDR1 is SGHAT and CDR2 is FQNNGV. J gave up 10 bases and V 5 bases, and 16 bases lay outside the gene matches. The CDR3 is made up of 17 amino acids. CDR3 nucleotides: TGTGCCAGCAGCAACTACCCGCGGGGTAGCGGGGGGGACGAGCAGTTCTTC. Translated, it gives CASSNYPRGSGGDEQFF.

The genes are TRBV2 and TRBJ2-5, with 7 bases aligning to TRBD1. Per the germline V gene, CDR1 is SNHLY and CDR2 is FYNNEI. The V and J ends lost 3 bases and 4 bases, in that order; junction bases with no gene match: 2. The CDR3 sequence is 13 residues long. For the CDR3, the DNA is TGTGCCAGCAGTGAGACAGGGTCAGAGACCCAGTACTTC. Its protein product is CASSETGSETQYF.

In its sample, this clonotype was seen a few times. The chain carries TRBV12-3 or TRBV12-4 and TRBJ1-5; the D gene is possibly TRBD1 (6 bases). This CDR3 has 16 amino acids. V was trimmed by 8 bases and J by 1 base, leaving 18 bases between them. CDR3 sequence reads: CASRALGGSSNQPQHF. The CDR3 DNA reads as TGTGCCAGCCGGGCGTTAGGGGGATCCAGCAATCAGCCCCAGCATTTT.

The V gene is TRBV20-1, the J gene TRBJ1-1; 12 bases line up with TRBD1. CDR1 and CDR2 from the germline V gene are DFQATT and SNEGSKA (reference sequence). The length of the CDR3 is 18 residues. Losses at the gene ends were 2 bases for V and 2 bases for J; bases not matched to a gene: 12. The chain's CDR3 is CSARPAPGQGARNTEAFF. The DNA for the CDR3 is TGCAGTGCTAGACCGGCTCCGGGACAGGGGGCTCGAAACACTGAAGCTTTCTTT.

This clonotype was found a few times. The rearrangement links TRBV20-1 to TRBJ2-7; D might be TRBD2 (6 bases). There are 14 residues in the CDR3. Germline V gene data show CDR1 as DFQATT and CDR2 as SNEGSKA (reference sequence). The V end lost 6 bases, the J end lost 5 bases, and 20 bases lay between the germline ends. The CDR3 is CSAPPQGTGNEQYF. DNA of the CDR3: TGCAGTGCCCCCCCACAAGGGACTGGGAACGAGCAGTACTTC.

This clonotype was counted only a few times. This chain links TRBV12-3 or TRBV12-4 with TRBJ2-1; possibly TRBD1 for D (6 bases). V was pared by 7 bases and J by 4 bases, with 23 bases between. This CDR3 region has 17 residues. The CDR3 sequence is CASNPRAGTRDYNEQFF. The CDR3 DNA reads TGTGCCAGCAATCCCCGGGCCGGGACACGGGATTACAATGAGCAGTTCTTC.

There are a few counts of this clonotype. The genes are TRBV3-1 and TRBJ2-7; D is perhaps TRBD1 (6 bases). V lost 4 bases to trimming and J lost 4 bases, with 14 bases between them. Germline V gene sequence: CDR1 LGHDT, CDR2 YNNKEL (reference sequence). There are 14 residues in the CDR3. CDR3 sequence (DNA): TGTGCCAGCAGCCTAAACAGGGTCAGATACGAGCAGTACGTC. Protein product: CASSLNRVRYEQYV.

The chain links TRBV20-1 to TRBJ2-5; 7 bases line up with TRBD1. The CDR3 totals 14 residues. Germline V CDR1 and CDR2: DFQATT, SNEGSKA (reference sequence). V was pared by 4 bases and J by 0 bases, with 5 bases of the junction left unmatched. Written as DNA, the CDR3 is TGCAGTGCTACCGGGACAGTGTACCAAGAGACCCAGTACTTC. Its protein is CSATGTVYQETQYF.

This clonotype appeared a few times. The chain has TRBV2 and TRBJ2-2, with D maybe TRBD1 (5 bases). From germline, CDR1 is SNHLY and CDR2 FYNNEI. The germline V and J ends were trimmed by 5 bases and 1 base, with 8 bases remaining between them. CDR3 length: 14 residues. The CDR3 spells CASSQGQNTGELFF. The CDR3 nucleotides read TGTGCCAGCAGTCAAGGACAGAACACCGGGGAGCTGTTTTTT. Looking up the rest from reference TRBV2 and TRBJ2-2 gives the full variable domain: EPEVTQTPSHQVTQMGQEVILRCVPISNHLYFYWYRQILGQKVEFLVSFYNNEISEKSEIFDDQFSVERPDGSNFTLKIRSTKLEDSAMYFCASSQGQNTGELFFGEGSRLTVL.